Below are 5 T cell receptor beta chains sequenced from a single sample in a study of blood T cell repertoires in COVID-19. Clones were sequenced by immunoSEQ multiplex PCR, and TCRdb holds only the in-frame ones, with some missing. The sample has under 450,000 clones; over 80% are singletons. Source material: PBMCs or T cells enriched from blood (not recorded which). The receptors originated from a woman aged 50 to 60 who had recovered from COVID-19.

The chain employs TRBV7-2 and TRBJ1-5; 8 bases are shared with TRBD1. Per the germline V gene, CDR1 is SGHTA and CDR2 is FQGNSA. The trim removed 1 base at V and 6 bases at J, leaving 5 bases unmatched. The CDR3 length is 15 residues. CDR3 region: CASSLGNTGGQPQHF. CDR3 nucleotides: TGTGCCAGCAGCTTAGGGAATACAGGGGGTCAGCCCCAGCATTTT.

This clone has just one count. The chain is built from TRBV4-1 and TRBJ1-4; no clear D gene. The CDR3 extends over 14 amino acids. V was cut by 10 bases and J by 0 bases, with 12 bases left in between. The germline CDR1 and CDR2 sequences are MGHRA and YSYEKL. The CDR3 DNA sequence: TGCGCCACTTCGCTCGGGGCAACTAATGAAAAACTGTTTTTT. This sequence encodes CATSLGATNEKLFF.

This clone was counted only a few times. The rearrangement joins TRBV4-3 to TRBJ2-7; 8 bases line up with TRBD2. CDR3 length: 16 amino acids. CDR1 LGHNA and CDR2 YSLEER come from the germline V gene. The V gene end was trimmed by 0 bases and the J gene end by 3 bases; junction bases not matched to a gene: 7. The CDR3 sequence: CASSQDTGGESYEQYF. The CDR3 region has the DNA TGCGCCAGCAGCCAAGATACCGGGGGGGAAAGCTACGAGCAGTACTTC.

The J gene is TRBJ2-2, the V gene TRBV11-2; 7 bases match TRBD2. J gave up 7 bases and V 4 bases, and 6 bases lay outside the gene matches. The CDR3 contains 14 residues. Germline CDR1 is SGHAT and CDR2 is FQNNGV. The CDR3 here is CASSWAGVFGELFF. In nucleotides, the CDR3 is TGTGCCAGCAGCTGGGCGGGGGTTTTCGGGGAGCTGTTTTTT. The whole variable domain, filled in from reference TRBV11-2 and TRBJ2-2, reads EAGVAQSPRYKIIEKRQSVAFWCNPISGHATLYWYQQILGQGPKLLIQFQNNGVVDDSQLPKDRFSAERLKGVDSTLKIQPAKLEDSAVYLCASSWAGVFGELFFGEGSRLTVL.

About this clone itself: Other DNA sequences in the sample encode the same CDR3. Here the CDR3 DNA reads TGTGCCAGCTCACCACTTCGGGAGAACACTGAAGCTTTCTTT. This encodes CASSPLRENTEAFF. V and J are TRBV18 and TRBJ1-1; D unresolved. This CDR3 is built from 14 residues. In germline, CDR1 is KGHSH, CDR2 LQKENI. V gave up 1 base and J gave up 1 base, with 7 bases separating them.